The 20 T cell receptor beta chains below all came from one sample that was sequenced in a study of blood T cell repertoires in COVID-19 (dated by TCRdb to 2018 to 2020). Preparation of the library involved the immunoSEQ multiplex PCR assay. TCRdb carries this immuneACCESS record with in-frame sequences only. Its versions omit some clonotypes, under half of them owing to an unresolved V gene in the studies checked, with the rest unexplained. This sample has about 200,000 clones in its table, and 80% to 95% of those were observed once. Jointly, the top ten make up around 0.84% of the sample. Sequenced input: peripheral blood. These receptors all come from a man in his sixties with COVID-19, enrolled during active disease.

The gene calls are TRBV7-9 and TRBJ2-7, with TRBD2 matching 10 bases. This CDR3 spans 13 amino acids. CDR1 and CDR2 (germline): SEHNR, FQNEAQ (reference sequence). The junction had 2 bases not matched to a gene; V was cut back by 3 bases and J by 6 bases. The CDR3 bases are TGTGCCAGCAGCTTTGCTAGCGGGGGCGAGCAGTACTTC. This sequence encodes CASSFASGGEQYF.

CDR3 protein: CASSIVGLAEETQYF. The CDR3 nucleotides are TGTGCCAGTAGTATAGTGGGACTAGCGGAAGAGACCCAGTACTTC. The chain joins TRBV19 to TRBJ2-5, with 11 bases lining up with TRBD2. This CDR3 region has 15 residues. The ends lost 1 base at V and 3 bases at J; junction bases unmatched: 1. Germline V gives CDR1 LNHDA, CDR2 SQIVND (reference sequence).

This rearrangement joins TRBV10-3 to TRBJ2-3; 10 bases are shared with TRBD2. V dropped 10 bases and J dropped 2; count of bases not matched to a gene: 12. The CDR3 sequence is 16 residues long. Germline-derived CDR1 and CDR2 are ENHRY and SYGVKD. CDR3: CATSGLAHSITDTQYF. The CDR3 DNA is TGTGCCACCTCGGGACTAGCGCACTCAATCACAGATACGCAGTATTTT.

The chain combines TRBV9 with TRBJ2-3; D may be TRBD1 (6 bases). The CDR3 length is 15 residues. V gave up 7 bases and J gave up 2 bases, with 17 bases separating them. CDR1 is SGDLS and CDR2 is YYNGEE in the germline V gene. DNA of the CDR3: TGTGCCAGCTCCAGGACAGTGGGGGACACAGATACGCAGTATTTT. This encodes CASSRTVGDTDTQYF.

The chain recombines TRBV2 with TRBJ1-5; D may be TRBD1 (5 bases). Trimming shortened V by 2 bases and J by 6 bases, and 14 bases separated the two germline ends. CDR3 length: 15 residues. Germline V gene sequence: CDR1 SNHLY, CDR2 FYNNEI. The CDR3 protein is CASSESQGRTQPQHF. The CDR3 DNA is TGTGCCAGCAGTGAAAGCCAGGGTAGGACTCAGCCCCAGCATTTT. The complete variable domain, with remaining parts taken from reference TRBV2 and TRBJ1-5, reads EPEVTQTPSHQVTQMGQEVILRCVPISNHLYFYWYRQILGQKVEFLVSFYNNEISEKSEIFDDQFSVERPDGSNFTLKIRSTKLEDSAMYFCASSESQGRTQPQHFGDGTRLSIL.

V is TRBV28 and J is TRBJ1-1; D may be TRBD1 (6 bases). From germline, CDR1 is MDHEN and CDR2 SYDVKM. The V and J ends lost 3 bases and 7 bases respectively, with 9 bases between them. CDR3 length equals 12 residues. The CDR3 region has the DNA TGTGCCAGCAGTTTTTTACAGGGTGAAGCTTTCTTT. Its protein is CASSFLQGEAFF.

The J gene is TRBJ2-1, the V gene TRBV19; weak D call: TRBD1 (5 bases). CDR1 and CDR2 from the germline V gene are LNHDA and SQIVND (reference sequence). Trimming stripped 3 bases from V and 5 bases from J, with 14 bases between. There are 15 residues in the CDR3. CDR3 nucleotide sequence: TGTGCCAGTAGTATTGTCCAGATAGGGGACAATGAGCAGTTCTTC. It codes for CASSIVQIGDNEQFF.

This rearrangement joins TRBV14 to TRBJ1-6; TRBD1 matches 8 bases. This CDR3 contains 15 residues. The germline CDR1 and CDR2 sequences are SGHDN and FVKESK. After removal of 4 bases from V and 10 bases from J, the junction contained 9 bases not matched to a gene. The CDR3 DNA follows: TGTGCCAGCAGCCCCCGGCAGGGGGCCGGGTCACCCCTCCACTTT. Its protein is CASSPRQGAGSPLHF. Filled out from reference TRBV14 and TRBJ1-6, the complete variable domain reads EAGVTQFPSHSVIEKGQTVTLRCDPISGHDNLYWYRRVMGKEIKFLLHFVKESKQDESGMPNNRFLAERTGGTYSTLKVQPAELEDSGVYFCASSPRQGAGSPLHFGNGTRLTVT.

V is TRBV7-9 and J is TRBJ1-2; TRBD1 matches 7 bases. V shed 8 bases and J 8 bases; nucleotides not matched to a gene: 8. The length of the CDR3 is 12 residues. Germline-derived CDR1 and CDR2 are SEHNR and FQNEAQ (reference sequence). CDR3 region: CASALDRAGYTF. DNA of the CDR3: TGTGCCAGCGCCCTCGACAGGGCCGGCTACACCTTC.

This rearrangement joins TRBV5-1 to TRBJ2-7; a possible D gene is TRBD1 (6 bases). Germline values: CDR1 SGHRS, CDR2 YFSETQ. Deletions cut 3 bases from V and 7 bases from J, with 14 bases between. There are 13 residues in the CDR3. CDR3 nucleotide sequence: TGCGCCAGCAGCTCCCCCGGGACATGGGAGCAGTACTTC. Amino acid sequence: CASSSPGTWEQYF. The whole variable domain, remainder taken from reference TRBV5-1 and TRBJ2-7, is KAGVTQTPRYLIKTRGQQVTLSCSPISGHRSVSWYQQTPGQGLQFLFEYFSETQRNKGNFPGRFSGRQFSNSRSEMNVSTLELGDSALYLCASSSPGTWEQYFGPGTRLTVT.

The chain links TRBV30 to TRBJ1-2; D ambiguous. Germline V gene sequence: CDR1 GTSNPN, CDR2 SVGIG (reference sequence). This CDR3 spans 12 amino acids. Trimming removed 7 bases at V and 3 bases at J, with 12 bases between. CDR3: CASRRSYYGYTF. DNA for the CDR3: TGTGCCTCTAGACGGTCGTACTATGGCTACACCTTC.

This sequence joins TRBV5-6 and TRBJ2-1, with D hard to call. Trimming shortened V by 1 base and J by 9 bases, and 5 bases separated the two germline ends. The CDR3 covers 11 residues. Germline V gives CDR1 SGHDT, CDR2 YYEEEE. CDR3 sequence (DNA): TGTGCCAGCAGCTTGTCGGTTGAGCAGTTCTTC. This gives the protein CASSLSVEQFF.

The table lists this clone with a count of one. V usage is TRBV18 and J usage is TRBJ2-7; 11 bases fit TRBD2. Losses at the gene ends were 1 base for V and 2 bases for J; bases not matched to a gene: 4. This CDR3 has 16 residues. Germline assignment: CDR1 KGHSH and CDR2 LQKENI. The CDR3 reads CASSPHGTSGTYEQYF. As DNA, the CDR3 is TGTGCCAGCTCACCACACGGGACTAGCGGAACCTACGAGCAGTACTTC.

The chain combines TRBV5-1 with TRBJ2-6; D not certain. This CDR3 region has 16 residues. Germline V gives CDR1 SGHRS, CDR2 YFSETQ. The ends were cut back, 2 bases at V and 0 bases at J, with 9 bases in the middle. The CDR3 loop reads CASSFGTLSGANVLTF. CDR3 coding DNA: TGCGCCAGCAGCTTTGGCACCCTCTCTGGGGCCAACGTCCTGACTTTC.

The genes are TRBV30 and TRBJ1-5, with TRBD1 matching over 11 bases. CDR1 and CDR2 (germline): GTSNPN, SVGIG (reference sequence). The CDR3 runs to 13 residues. In nucleotides, the CDR3 is TGTGCTGGGGGGACAGGGGGTAGTCAGCCCCAGCATTTT. Encoded protein: CAGGTGGSQPQHF.

V is TRBV29-1 and J is TRBJ2-7; tentatively, D is TRBD1 (5 bases). CDR3 size: 14 residues. Germline V gene lookup returns CDR1 SQVTM and CDR2 ANQGSEA. The V end was cut by 5 bases, the J end by 5 bases, with 19 bases between. The CDR3 DNA is TGCAGCGTTCGCAAGACAGATTTATCCCACGAGCAGTACTTC. This sequence encodes CSVRKTDLSHEQYF.

The chain employs TRBV7-2 and TRBJ2-7; 7 nucleotides line up with TRBD1. The V and J ends lost 3 bases and 2 bases, in that order; junction bases with no gene match: 1. The V gene's germline CDR1 is SGHTA and CDR2 FQGNSA. This CDR3 spans 13 amino acids. The CDR3 spells CASSFQGAYEQYF. The CDR3 coding sequence is TGTGCCAGCAGCTTTCAGGGGGCCTACGAGCAGTACTTC.

This clone appeared once. As DNA, the CDR3 is TGTGCCAGCAGCCTAGCGGGACAGGGGGCAGATCAGCCCCAGCATTTT. It yields the protein CASSLAGQGADQPQHF. The genes are TRBV5-5 and TRBJ1-5; 12 bases are a match to TRBD1. The germline V gene encodes CDR1 SGHKS and CDR2 YYEKEE (reference sequence). This CDR3 spans 16 amino acids. V was clipped by 4 bases and J by 5 bases; unmatched bases: 7.

The chain employs TRBV4-3 and TRBJ1-2; D is possibly TRBD1 (5 bases). Between the trimmed V and J ends, which lost 0 bases and 3 bases, there was a span of 17 bases. The CDR3 runs 17 residues. CDR1 and CDR2 (germline): LGHNA, YSLEER. The CDR3 loop reads CASSQERGRRGDYGYTF. CDR3 DNA: TGCGCCAGCAGCCAAGAGAGAGGCCGACGGGGGGACTATGGCTACACCTTC.

Here the CDR3 DNA reads TGTGCCAGCAGAGGACTAGCGGGAGTTGGGAATGAGCAGTTCTTC. Translated: CASRGLAGVGNEQFF. The gene calls are TRBV27 and TRBJ2-1; 13 bases map to TRBD2. This CDR3 has 15 amino acids. Trimming cost V 6 bases and J 7 bases; bases outside gene matches: 6. Germline CDR1 reads MNHEY; CDR2 reads SMNVEV (reference sequence).